This passage covers 27 T cell receptor beta chains from one sample sequenced in a study of T cell responses to AZD1222 COVID-19 vaccine. Profiling relied on immunoSEQ multiplex PCR, and the TCRdb table lists in-frame clones only, not all of them. The sample has some 90,000 clones; 88% are singletons. Here the sequenced sample was peripheral blood, taken on day 0 of AZD1222 vaccination. Source of these receptors: an adult in good health.

The chain uses TRBV4-2 and TRBJ1-6, with 9 bases fitting TRBD1. The CDR3 is 16 amino acids. V shed 0 bases and J 8 bases; nucleotides not matched to a gene: 5. Looked up from germline, CDR1 is LGHNA and CDR2 is YNFKEQ. Written as DNA, the CDR3 is TGTGCCAGCAGCCAAGATCAGGGACAGGGTTATTCACCCCTCCACTTT. The encoded protein is CASSQDQGQGYSPLHF.

A single count supports this clone. The V and J genes are TRBV5-6 and TRBJ1-5, with 8 nucleotides matching TRBD1. The CDR3 runs 15 residues. CDR1 and CDR2 (germline): SGHDT, YYEEEE. With 5 bases clipped from V and 5 bases from J, the junction kept 9 bases outside the gene matches. The CDR3 loop is CASSRAGQEYQPQHF. The CDR3 bases are TGTGCCAGCAGTCGTGCGGGACAGGAGTATCAGCCCCAGCATTTT.

J is TRBJ1-1 and V is TRBV5-1, with 7 positions matching TRBD1. CDR1 is SGHRS and CDR2 is YFSETQ in the germline V gene. The CDR3 length is 17 residues. Trimming removed 2 bases from V and 11 bases from J; junction bases left unmatched: 21. The CDR3: CASSFKTITGQTLGAFF. DNA of the CDR3: TGCGCCAGCAGCTTTAAAACGATTACGGGACAGACCTTGGGGGCTTTCTTT.

The rearrangement links TRBV11-2 to TRBJ1-5; D unclear. V dropped 5 bases and J dropped 5 bases, with 10 bases sitting between them. The CDR3 runs to 13 residues. The germline CDR1 and CDR2 sequences are SGHAT and FQNNGV. DNA for the CDR3: TGTGCCAGCAGCCCCCAGAGCGATCAGCCCCAGCATTTT. Encoded protein: CASSPQSDQPQHF. Full variable domain (outside the CDR3, taken from reference TRBV11-2 and TRBJ1-5): EAGVAQSPRYKIIEKRQSVAFWCNPISGHATLYWYQQILGQGPKLLIQFQNNGVVDDSQLPKDRFSAERLKGVDSTLKIQPAKLEDSAVYLCASSPQSDQPQHFGDGTRLSIL.

Concerning this clone itself: Other DNA sequences in the sample encode the same CDR3. The V gene is TRBV7-2, the J gene TRBJ2-7, with a tentative D call TRBD1 (5 bases). The CDR3 runs to 14 residues. Germline-derived CDR1 and CDR2 are SGHTA and FQGNSA. Trimming removed 5 bases at V and 0 bases at J, with 11 bases between. The CDR3 DNA sequence: TGTGCCAGCAGCCTCGGCAGGGACTCCTACGAGCAGTACTTC. Translating gives CASSLGRDSYEQYF.

V usage is TRBV3-1 (or the pseudogene TRBV3-2) and J usage is TRBJ2-1; D not certain. V shed 3 bases and J shed 6 bases, with 9 bases lying between them. CDR1 and CDR2 from the germline V gene are LGHDT and YNNKEL (reference sequence). This CDR3 is built from 13 residues. This CDR3 reads CASSQAPINEQFF. Written as DNA, the CDR3 is TGTGCCAGCAGCCAGGCTCCCATCAATGAGCAGTTCTTC.

The V gene is TRBV18, the J gene TRBJ1-5, with D possibly being TRBD1 (5 bases). The CDR3 runs to 15 residues. Germline assignment: CDR1 KGHSH and CDR2 LQKENI. The germline V and J ends were trimmed by 6 bases and 0 bases, with 12 bases remaining between them. CDR3 in amino acids: CASSLAQVSNQPQHF. CDR3 nucleotides: TGTGCCAGCTCCCTCGCACAGGTTAGCAATCAGCCCCAGCATTTT.

The chain joins TRBV4-3 to TRBJ2-7; D gene ambiguous. Germline CDR1 reads LGHNA; CDR2 reads YSLEER. Trimming pared 4 bases from V and 0 bases from J, leaving 13 bases between. The CDR3 loop spans 15 amino acids. CDR3 sequence reads: CASSRAYPDSYEQYF. The CDR3, as DNA: TGCGCCAGCAGCCGAGCCTATCCCGACTCCTACGAGCAGTACTTC.

The chain links TRBV6-2 or TRBV6-3 to TRBJ1-3, with 7 bases fitting TRBD1. The germline gives CDR1 MNHEY, CDR2 SVGEGT. This CDR3 comprises 16 residues. V lost 5 bases, J lost 0 bases, and 7 bases stayed unmatched. DNA of the CDR3: TGTGCCAGCAGTACGACAGGGCCCAGCTCTGGAAACACCATATATTTT. Translation: CASSTTGPSSGNTIYF.

V gene TRBV27 combines with J gene TRBJ1-1; D is uncertain. Germline V gene lookup returns CDR1 MNHEY and CDR2 SMNVEV (reference sequence). Trimming left V 6 bases short and J 4 bases short, with 12 bases between. The CDR3 spans 13 residues. CDR3 coding DNA: TGTGCCAGCAGACGGTTCGAGGGCACTGAAGCTTTCTTT. It codes for CASRRFEGTEAFF.

The chain is built from TRBV7-9 and TRBJ2-2, with a tentative D call TRBD2 (5 bases). The length of the CDR3 is 15 residues. Deletions cut 1 base from V and 4 bases from J, with 10 bases between. CDR1 and CDR2 (germline): SEHNR, FQNEAQ (reference sequence). In nucleotides, the CDR3 is TGTGCCAGCAGCTTAGGGCTAGCCGGCACCGGGGAGCTGTTTTTT. It translates to CASSLGLAGTGELFF.

The chain carries TRBV10-3 and TRBJ1-1; D is undetermined. The CDR3 covers 14 residues. Trimming shortened V by 3 bases and J by 3 bases, and 11 bases separated the two germline ends. Germline V gene sequence: CDR1 ENHRY, CDR2 SYGVKD. For the CDR3, the DNA is TGTGCCATCAGTGATATAGGGTGGGACACTGAAGCTTTCTTT. Translation: CAISDIGWDTEAFF.

The V and J genes are TRBV7-2 and TRBJ1-6; no clear D gene. Germline V gene lookup returns CDR1 SGHTA and CDR2 FQGNSA. The CDR3 sequence is 15 residues long. Trimming removed 3 bases at V and 0 bases at J, with 6 bases between. Written as DNA, the CDR3 is TGTGCCAGCAGCTTGAAAAGCTCCTATAATTCACCCCTCCACTTT. It yields the protein CASSLKSSYNSPLHF.

The gene calls are TRBV7-3 and TRBJ2-2; 7 bases fit TRBD1. Germline-derived CDR1 and CDR2 are SGHTA and FQGTGA. CDR3 length equals 17 residues. The V gene end was trimmed by 5 bases and the J gene end by 2 bases; junction bases not matched to a gene: 11. CDR3 coding DNA: TGTGCCAGCAGCCAAACCAAAACAGGGGTTAACACCGGGGAGCTGTTTTTT. Its translation: CASSQTKTGVNTGELFF.

The chain uses TRBV6-2 or TRBV6-3 and TRBJ2-3, with TRBD2 identical over 8 bases. The CDR3 length is 11 residues. With 6 bases clipped from V and 14 bases from J, the junction kept 7 bases outside the gene matches. Germline CDR1 and CDR2: MNHEY and SVGEGT. The CDR3 DNA follows: TGTGCCAGCAGCTCCGGGACTAGTTGGTATTTT. Its protein product is CASSSGTSWYF.

This chain uses TRBV19 with TRBJ2-7; possible D gene TRBD2, 5 bases. V was pared by 4 bases and J by 2 bases, with 15 bases between. Germline V gives CDR1 LNHDA, CDR2 SQIVND (reference sequence). CDR3 length: 15 residues. As DNA, the CDR3 is TGTGCCAGTAGTACCAAAGGAGGATCTCCCTACGAGCAGTACTTC. Its translation is CASSTKGGSPYEQYF.

The chain carries TRBV5-4 and TRBJ1-6, with D perhaps matching TRBD1 (6 bases). Germline V gives CDR1 SGHNT, CDR2 YYREEE (reference sequence). The CDR3 has 14 amino acids. V lost 3 bases, J lost 3 bases, and 7 bases lay in between. The DNA of the CDR3 is TGTGCCAGCAGCTCCAGGGGCTATAATTCACCCCTCCACTTT. Its translation: CASSSRGYNSPLHF.

The chain has TRBV4-1 and TRBJ2-7; TRBD1 matches 10 bases. Germline V CDR1 and CDR2: MGHRA, YSYEKL. J lost 7 bases, V lost 0 bases, and 6 bases had no gene match. This CDR3 region has 15 residues. In DNA, the CDR3 is TGCGCCAGCAGCCAAGAACCGGGACAGGGGTGGGAGCAGTACTTC. Translated, it gives CASSQEPGQGWEQYF.

The chain recombines TRBV18 with TRBJ1-1; TRBD1 matches at 8 bases. V lost 2 bases and J lost 0; bases outside the gene matches: 8. The CDR3 runs 17 residues. Per germline, CDR1 KGHSH and CDR2 LQKENI. CDR3 in amino acids: CASSPFGQGPLNTEAFF. CDR3 in DNA: TGTGCCAGCTCACCATTCGGACAGGGACCACTGAACACTGAAGCTTTCTTT.

The gene calls are TRBV28 and TRBJ2-1, with TRBD1 matching over 10 bases. The V gene's germline CDR1 is MDHEN and CDR2 SYDVKM. Losses at the gene ends were 5 bases for V and 7 bases for J; bases not matched to a gene: 5. This CDR3 comprises 14 residues. CDR3 protein: CASSLTGGRNEQFF. The CDR3 DNA reads TGTGCCAGCAGTCTGACAGGGGGCAGGAATGAGCAGTTCTTC.

In nucleotides, the CDR3 is TGTGCCAGCAGTCCGACGGGACAGCCTAATGAAAAACTGTTTTTT. This codes for CASSPTGQPNEKLFF. V gene TRBV27 combines with J gene TRBJ1-4, with 7 bases fitting TRBD1. Trimming cost V 5 bases and J 3 bases; bases outside gene matches: 6. The CDR3 has 15 amino acids. Germline V gives CDR1 MNHEY, CDR2 SMNVEV (reference sequence). The full variable domain, in which reference TRBV27 and TRBJ1-4 provide the parts outside the CDR3, is EAQVTQNPRYLITVTGKKLTVTCSQNMNHEYMSWYRQDPGLGLRQIYYSMNVEVTDKGDVPEGYKVSRKEKRNFPLILESPSPNQTSLYFCASSPTGQPNEKLFFGSGTQLSVL.

The chain couples TRBV7-8 to TRBJ2-7, with TRBD1 matching 7 bases. V trimming: 5 bases; J trimming: 3 bases; junction bases outside the gene matches: 7. This CDR3 spans 14 amino acids. The germline gives CDR1 SGHVS, CDR2 FQNEAQ. CDR3 coding DNA: TGTGCCAGCAGCCCCGGACAGGCTTACTACGAGCAGTACTTC. Its protein product is CASSPGQAYYEQYF.

The V call is TRBV4-3, the J call TRBJ1-2; unclear D gene. Trimming pared 0 bases from V and 2 bases from J, leaving 10 bases between. Per germline, CDR1 LGHNA and CDR2 YSLEER. The CDR3 runs to 15 residues. This CDR3 reads CASSQEPRPNYGYTF. As DNA, the CDR3 is TGCGCCAGCAGCCAAGAACCCCGCCCGAACTATGGCTACACCTTC.

This rearrangement joins TRBV6-1 to TRBJ1-6; 8 bases align to TRBD1. Germline CDR1 MNHNS, CDR2 SASEGT. The CDR3 has 15 residues. The V segment lost 0 bases and the J segment 9 bases; nucleotides outside the gene matches: 4. The CDR3 loop is CASSEAGQGTSPLHF. The CDR3 DNA reads as TGTGCCAGCAGTGAAGCCGGACAGGGTACTTCACCCCTCCACTTT.

The CDR3 DNA reads TGCGCCAGCAGCTTGGCCATAGATGAGACCCAGTACTTC. Amino acids: CASSLAIDETQYF. J is TRBJ2-5 and V is TRBV5-1; D call uncertain. The CDR3 has 13 residues. Germline V gene lookup returns CDR1 SGHRS and CDR2 YFSETQ. Trimming took off 0 bases at V and 5 bases at J, with 8 bases between the two ends.

The chain carries TRBV18 and TRBJ2-5; D may be TRBD2 (6 bases). V was shortened by 2 bases and J by 5 bases, with 6 bases between the two germline ends. The CDR3 is 12 residues long. CDR1 KGHSH and CDR2 LQKENI come from the germline V gene. The CDR3 DNA reads TGTGCCAGCTCACCAAGCGGGGAGACCCAGTACTTC. It is translated as CASSPSGETQYF.

The CDR3 region has the DNA TGTGCCAGCAGTGAAAGGGCCCTAGCGGGGGGTGAGCAGTTCTTC. Translated, it gives CASSERALAGGEQFF. The V gene is TRBV2, the J gene TRBJ2-1; 11 positions match TRBD2. This CDR3 has 15 amino acids. Germline V gene sequence: CDR1 SNHLY, CDR2 FYNNEI. The J segment lost 9 bases and the V segment lost 2 bases, leaving 6 bases of the junction unmatched.